This T cell receptor (beta chain) was sequenced in a study of shared clonotypes between healthy human individuals. Points from the study as a whole: Tissue TCR repertoires likely differ from these blood-only repertoires.

Many counts were recorded for this clone. Its specificity is not known. This same CDR3 is encoded by further DNA sequences in the sample. All donors were healthy HIV-negative adults lacking recent acute infections or vaccinations. Using immunoSEQ multiplex PCR, the repertoire was profiled, and TCRdb retains in-frame clones only, with some absent. The sample shows more than 900,000 clones, 75% to 80% of them seen only once. What was sequenced was memory CD4+ T cells from PBMCs. Indicated subset: CD45RA-negative fraction. The receptor's source is a man aged 18 to 29 in good health. Some clones in this sample may be carry-over from other donors' samples.

The DNA for the CDR3 is TGTGCCAGCAGCCAGACTAGCGGGAGCTCCTACGAGCAGTACTTC. This gives the protein CASSQTSGSSYEQYF. V is TRBV5-4 and J is TRBJ2-7, with 12 nucleotides matching TRBD2. This CDR3 has 15 amino acids. The J segment lost 0 bases and the V segment lost 4 bases, leaving 2 bases of the junction unmatched. Germline assignment: CDR1 SGHNT and CDR2 YYREEE (reference sequence).